This T cell receptor beta chain came from a study of read filtering for tumor transcriptome and immune sequencing (TCRdb year 2020). Context from the whole study: The cohort was composed of more than 16 male and roughly 13 female patients, with a mean age of 65.9 years and an age range of roughly 47 to 80. By revised international staging, under 10 patients were R-ISS I, approximately 15 were R-ISS II and roughly 7 were R-ISS III. Whole-transcriptome libraries were prepared with the TruSeq RNA Access Library Prep Kit after DNase treatment. Per sample, about 3.5 to 11 million TCR-region mapped reads were obtained with IR-seq, compared with only roughly 85 to 1273 with RNA-seq. Using the same bone marrow samples, the study ran both targeted immune repertoire sequencing and bulk whole-transcriptome sequencing and then compared the TCR repertoires from each method. As a main aim, a read-filtering strategy for immune repertoire data was addressed, with the specific question being whether clonotypes supported by a single read should be removed.

This clonotype was observed at least ten times. The antigen this receptor binds is unknown. One base away there is no much larger clone; base qualities are not given. The study at large found these results: The correlation between IR-seq and RNA-seq shared clonotype proportions was increased by removal of single-read clonotypes. The sorted CD138-negative fraction was composed of a mixed bone marrow immune population rather than of purified T cells. IR-seq captured clonotypes at much higher depth and more reliably than RNA-seq, and smaller IR-seq throughput sufficed to identify most shared clonotypes. In IR-seq, single-read clonotypes were 80% to 90% of clonotypes but around 3.2% of total reads; in RNA-seq they were 60% to 75% of clonotypes and 35% to 45% of reads.

The Immunoverse kit was used to build TCR libraries from around 420 ng RNA, with molecular barcoded adaptors covering alpha/delta and beta/gamma chains. TCR library preparation was performed with the same RNA that was used for transcriptome sequencing. TCR libraries were sequenced on an Illumina HiSeq 4000 with 2 x 150 cycles. Per the source publication's procedure: Using MiXCR, which included quality filtering and error correction, TCR reads were aligned to human V, D, J and C references and then assembled into CDR3 clonotypes. The tcR package in R was used to analyze clonotype counts and gene usage diversity. Raw mapping reads were checked after the RNA-seq reads had been mapped by STAR aligner version 2.5.3a onto the human GRCh37 genome. To test the effect of sequencing depth on detected clonotypes, IR-seq fastq files were randomly downsampled using Seqtk 1.3. The raw public data were reprocessed by TCRdb itself: fastp quality trimming at Q25, MiXCR clonotype calling, in-frame beta chains only. Every entry covers one CDR3 protein and lists the most common genes and DNA from its rows. The V and J calls reflect TCRdb's pipeline rather than the authors' work. This sample gives about 5,800 distinct CDR3 sequences in total; roughly 20% of them show up just once. The ten most abundant clones make up approximately 23% of the sample.

Each patient had bone marrow sampled at the time of active disease. Ficoll-Hypaque density gradient centrifugation was used to isolate the bone marrow mononuclear cells. Myeloma plasma cells were removed and CD138-negative cells were collected by negative selection after labeling with CD138 magnetic microbeads on a MACS separator. The purity of the isolated cells was checked by flow cytometry with CD138 antibodies on an Attune NxT. TRIzol reagent was used to extract total RNA, and a NanoDrop spectrophotometer was used to quantify the extracted RNA. Paired RNA-seq and IR-seq were performed on each patient's CD138-negative bone marrow sample. The source of this sequence is a donor aged 40 or over with multiple myeloma. Sequenced input: a population of CD138-negative cells sorted from bone marrow. The cell subset or site tag for this specimen amounts to: bone marrow mononuclear cells depleted of CD138+ plasma/myeloma cells by negative magnetic selection.

CDR3 sequence: CASARIACNTEAFF. Read as DNA, the sequence is TGTGCCAGCGCGAGGATTGCCTGTAACACTGAAGCTTTCTTT. In this chain, TRBV21-1 is recombined with TRBJ1-1; the D segment call TRBD1 is taken from the table without a DNA check. TRBV21-1 is shown as a pseudogene. Inclusive of the bounding cysteine and phenylalanine, the CDR3 is 14 residues long. The kept DNA is CDR3 alone, 42 bases in frame from the first base.